The 29 T cell receptor beta chains below all came from one sample that was sequenced in a study of OX40 agonist ivuxolimab in advanced cancers. Assay used: immunoSEQ multiplex PCR; TCRdb lists only in-frame clones, some missing. The top ten hold about 0.83% of the sample, which has 69,000 or so clones, roughly 85% seen once. The input for sequencing was CD4+ or CD8+ T cells sorted from blood, taken in a trial of the OX40 agonist ivuxolimab. The receptors here all came from an adult with an advanced solid tumor such as melanoma, head and neck, liver or kidney cancer.

The rearrangement uses TRBV7-7 and TRBJ2-2; D is ambiguous. V lost 4 bases and J 0 bases, leaving 6 bases between the germline ends. Germline loops: CDR1 SSHAT, CDR2 FNYEAQ (reference sequence). The CDR3 has 14 residues. The CDR3: CASSSVANTGELFF. CDR3 coding DNA: TGTGCCAGCAGCTCCGTGGCGAACACCGGGGAGCTGTTTTTT.

The chain carries TRBV5-4 and TRBJ2-5; the match to TRBD1 covers 11 bases. This CDR3 has 15 residues. Trimming cost V 4 bases and J 1 base; bases outside gene matches: 3. Germline-derived CDR1 and CDR2 are SGHNT and YYREEE (reference sequence). The CDR3 region is CASSVDRGLQETQYF. The DNA for the CDR3 is TGTGCCAGCAGCGTGGACAGGGGGCTCCAAGAGACCCAGTACTTC.

CDR3 coding DNA: TGCGCCAGCAGCCAAGGCGTCTCCAGGGAAGCTTTCTTT. Encoded protein: CASSQGVSREAFF. The chain uses TRBV4-1 and TRBJ1-1; D is uncertain. V was cut by 1 base and J by 8 bases, with 11 bases left in between. The CDR3 is made up of 13 amino acids. The germline V gene has CDR1 MGHRA and CDR2 YSYEKL.

The genes are TRBV11-2 and TRBJ1-6, with D tentatively TRBD1 (6 bases). Germline-derived CDR1 and CDR2 are SGHAT and FQNNGV. Trimming cost V 5 bases and J 7 bases, with 12 bases left between them. The CDR3 has 14 residues. The CDR3 sequence: CASSLGTQNSPLHF. The CDR3 bases are TGTGCCAGCAGCCTCGGGACACAAAATTCACCCCTCCACTTT.

The chain couples TRBV7-2 to TRBJ2-7; possibly TRBD1 or TRBD2 for D (6 bases each). Deletions cut 9 bases from V and 2 bases from J, with 20 bases between. CDR3 length: 15 amino acids. The germline gives CDR1 SGHTA, CDR2 FQGNSA. The CDR3 DNA is TGTGCCAGTCGATACGGCGGAGGGGGGACCTACGAGCAGTACTTC. The encoded protein is CASRYGGGGTYEQYF. The full variable domain, with the rest looked up from reference TRBV7-2 and TRBJ2-7, is GAGVSQSPSNKVTEKGKDVELRCDPISGHTALYWYRQSLGQGLEFLIYFQGNSAPDKSGLPSDRFSAERTGGSVSTLTIQRTQQEDSAVYLCASRYGGGGTYEQYFGPGTRLTVT.

This chain joins TRBV4-1 and TRBJ1-5; D may be TRBD1 (5 bases). The CDR3 spans 15 residues. Trimming stripped 4 bases from V and 3 bases from J, with 13 bases between. Germline loops: CDR1 MGHRA, CDR2 YSYEKL. In DNA form, the CDR3 reads TGCGCCAGCAGCCCCGGGGACCTCTCCAATCAGCCCCAGCATTTT. This gives the protein CASSPGDLSNQPQHF.

The V and J genes are TRBV5-4 and TRBJ2-3, with TRBD2 identical over 9 bases. With V trimmed by 1 base and J by 3 bases, 3 bases remained unmatched. This CDR3 spans 15 amino acids. CDR1 and CDR2 (germline): SGHNT, YYREEE (reference sequence). In DNA, the CDR3 is TGTGCCAGCAGCTTGTCTAGCGGGATTACAGATACGCAGTATTTT. The encoded protein is CASSLSSGITDTQYF.

The chain joins TRBV6-5 to TRBJ1-2; perhaps TRBD1 as D (5 bases). Germline V gene data show CDR1 as MNHEY and CDR2 as SVGAGI. This CDR3 contains 14 residues. The germline V and J ends were trimmed by 6 bases and 5 bases, with 16 bases remaining between them. CDR3 in DNA: TGTGCCAGCAGACCGGGACGGAGAGCTTATGGCTACACCTTC. This codes for CASRPGRRAYGYTF.

The CDR3 nucleotides read TGCGCCAGCAGGGTGGGAACTAGCGGGAACAATGAGCAGTTCTTC. Translated, it gives CASRVGTSGNNEQFF. The V and J genes are TRBV10-2 and TRBJ2-1, with TRBD2 identical over 10 bases. CDR3 size: 15 residues. V shed 6 bases, J shed 5 bases, and the junction held 7 bases outside the gene matches. Germline loops: CDR1 WSHSY, CDR2 SAAADI.

The rearrangement uses TRBV5-1 and TRBJ2-5; 8 nucleotides line up with TRBD1. CDR3 length: 14 residues. Germline assignment: CDR1 SGHRS and CDR2 YFSETQ. Losses at the gene ends were 5 bases for V and 5 bases for J; bases not matched to a gene: 8. CDR3 sequence: CASSTGGRGETQYF. In DNA, the CDR3 is TGCGCCAGCAGTACAGGGGGGAGAGGGGAGACCCAGTACTTC.

V is TRBV7-9 and J is TRBJ2-1; D remains unclear. The CDR3 is made up of 14 amino acids. V dropped 1 base and J dropped 8 bases, with 12 bases sitting between them. Germline assignment: CDR1 SEHNR and CDR2 FQNEAQ (reference sequence). Here the CDR3 reads CASSLEDSKDEQFF. The CDR3 nucleotides read TGTGCCAGCAGCTTAGAAGACTCGAAGGATGAGCAGTTCTTC.

The chain employs TRBV27 and TRBJ1-6; 8 nucleotides agree with TRBD1. Germline V CDR1 and CDR2: MNHEY, SMNVEV (reference sequence). J was trimmed by 0 bases and V by 8 bases; bases with no gene match: 6. The CDR3 is made up of 16 amino acids. The CDR3 nucleotides are TGTGCCAGCCGTAGAACAGGGGGCTCCTATAATTCACCCCTCCACTTT. It yields the protein CASRRTGGSYNSPLHF.

The chain uses TRBV11-3 and TRBJ2-1; D ambiguous. There are 11 residues in the CDR3. CDR1 and CDR2 (germline): SGHNT, YENEEA. Trimming took off 7 bases at V and 5 bases at J, with 6 bases between the two ends. CDR3: CASTNDNEQFF. The CDR3 DNA reads as TGTGCCAGCACTAACGACAATGAGCAGTTCTTC.

In its sample, this clone was seen a few times. This chain joins TRBV7-6 and TRBJ1-3, with 9 bases aligning to TRBD1. In germline, CDR1 is SGHVS, CDR2 FNYEAQ. The CDR3 is made up of 17 amino acids. J lost 4 bases, V lost 8 bases, and 15 bases had no gene match. The CDR3 here is CASWAPNMDRGGNTIYF. CDR3 bases: TGTGCCAGCTGGGCCCCTAATATGGACAGGGGAGGAAACACCATATATTTT.

At least ten counts were recorded for this clone. CDR3 sequence reads: CASRLTDMNTEAFF. DNA for the CDR3: TGTGCCAGCAGATTAACGGACATGAACACTGAAGCTTTCTTT. The gene calls are TRBV27 and TRBJ1-1, with D maybe TRBD1 (5 bases). The CDR3 has 14 amino acids. Germline assignment: CDR1 MNHEY and CDR2 SMNVEV (reference sequence). The V end lost 6 bases, the J end lost 0 bases, and 11 bases lay between the germline ends.

This chain connects TRBV5-4 to TRBJ2-7; D possibly uses TRBD1 or TRBD2 (6 bases each). The V gene lost 4 bases and the J gene lost 6 bases, with 14 bases spanning the gap. The CDR3 is 13 residues long. Germline-derived CDR1 and CDR2 are SGHNT and YYREEE (reference sequence). The CDR3 DNA follows: TGTGCCAGCAGCCGCCGAGAGGGGGGCGAGCAGTACTTC. Its protein product is CASSRREGGEQYF.

The chain combines TRBV12-5 with TRBJ1-2; D unclear. Germline V CDR1 and CDR2: LGHNT, FRNRAP. The CDR3 length is 13 residues. Trimming removed 2 bases at V and 3 bases at J, with 7 bases between. This CDR3 reads CASGLTLHYGYTF. The CDR3 nucleotides read TGTGCTAGTGGTTTGACTTTACACTATGGCTACACCTTC.

The genes are TRBV30 and TRBJ2-5; 7 nucleotides match TRBD1. This CDR3 region has 15 residues. V was pared by 3 bases and J by 1 base, with 8 bases of the junction left unmatched. Germline V lookup: CDR1 GTSNPN, CDR2 SVGIG (reference sequence). CDR3 in DNA: TGTGCCTGGAGCCGGCAGGGGGTCCGCCAAGAGACCCAGTACTTC. Translating gives CAWSRQGVRQETQYF. The entire variable domain, with the rest obtained from reference TRBV30 and TRBJ2-5, is as follows: SQTIHQWPATLVQPVGSPLSLECTVEGTSNPNLYWYRQAAGRGLQLLFYSVGIGQISSEVPQNLSASRPQDRQFILSSKKLLLSDSGFYLCAWSRQGVRQETQYFGPGTRLLVL.

The chain joins TRBV6-5 to TRBJ2-7; maybe TRBD2 (6 bases). The V gene lost 2 bases and the J gene lost 4 bases, with 15 bases spanning the gap. The CDR3 sequence is 15 residues long. Germline CDR1 and CDR2: MNHEY and SVGAGI. CDR3 protein: CASSYQPGRTYEQYF. The CDR3 nucleotides read TGTGCCAGCAGTTACCAACCAGGGAGGACTTACGAGCAGTACTTC.

V and J are TRBV28 and TRBJ2-5; D is perhaps TRBD2 (5 bases). Trimming removed 7 bases at V and 1 base at J, with 16 bases between. Per germline, CDR1 MDHEN and CDR2 SYDVKM. The CDR3 runs to 15 residues. The CDR3 DNA reads as TGTGCCAGCATTGATGGTATCGGGATCCAAGAGACCCAGTACTTC. Protein product: CASIDGIGIQETQYF.

The rearrangement uses TRBV5-6 and TRBJ2-1; 8 nucleotides match TRBD2. V lost 4 bases, J lost 5 bases, and 8 bases stayed unmatched. The CDR3 totals 15 residues. Germline values: CDR1 SGHDT, CDR2 YYEEEE. The CDR3 protein is CASSPGLVPNNEQFF. The CDR3 nucleotides are TGTGCCAGCAGCCCGGGACTAGTCCCCAACAATGAGCAGTTCTTC.

This clone has just one count. The chain carries TRBV7-2 and TRBJ2-6, with D unresolved. Trimming shortened V by 5 bases and J by 4 bases, and 6 bases separated the two germline ends. The CDR3 loop spans 13 amino acids. CDR1 is SGHTA, CDR2 FQGNSA, per germline. Here the CDR3 reads CASSTQGANVLTF. The CDR3 DNA sequence: TGTGCCAGCAGCACCCAAGGGGCCAACGTCCTGACTTTC.

The V call is TRBV14, the J call TRBJ1-6; TRBD1 matches at 7 bases. The CDR3 is 18 amino acids. Per the germline V gene, CDR1 is SGHDN and CDR2 is FVKESK. V gave up 1 base and J gave up 7 bases; unmatched junction bases: 13. CDR3: CASSQAFVNRGRNSPLHF. In DNA, the CDR3 is TGTGCCAGCAGCCAAGCTTTTGTGAACAGGGGAAGGAATTCACCCCTCCACTTT. The full variable domain, in which reference TRBV14 and TRBJ1-6 provide the parts outside the CDR3, is EAGVTQFPSHSVIEKGQTVTLRCDPISGHDNLYWYRRVMGKEIKFLLHFVKESKQDESGMPNNRFLAERTGGTYSTLKVQPAELEDSGVYFCASSQAFVNRGRNSPLHFGNGTRLTVT.

This clone was recorded only once. The gene calls are TRBV5-1 and TRBJ1-2; D is unresolved. Trimming removed 0 bases from V and 2 bases from J, with 11 bases in between. Germline V CDR1 and CDR2: SGHRS, YFSETQ. The CDR3 runs 15 residues. Here the CDR3 reads CASSLAPAGNYGYTF. CDR3 sequence (DNA): TGCGCCAGCAGCTTGGCGCCAGCCGGGAACTATGGCTACACCTTC.

The rearrangement links TRBV6-4 to TRBJ2-7, with no clear D. This CDR3 is built from 12 residues. Per germline, CDR1 MRHNA and CDR2 SNTAGT. Trimming removed 5 bases at V and 3 bases at J, with 8 bases between. The DNA of the CDR3 is TGTGCCAGCAGTATCACCATCTACGAGCAGTACTTC. This encodes CASSITIYEQYF.

This chain uses TRBV10-3 with TRBJ1-5; perhaps TRBD1 as D (6 bases). This CDR3 has 13 amino acids. The germline V gene has CDR1 ENHRY and CDR2 SYGVKD. V gave up 8 bases and J gave up 3 bases, with 11 bases separating them. CDR3 sequence reads: CAIGQGTNQPQHF. The DNA of the CDR3 is TGTGCCATCGGCCAGGGGACCAATCAGCCCCAGCATTTT.

The chain is built from TRBV28 and TRBJ1-2, with no clear D. The CDR3 sequence is 15 residues long. Germline V gives CDR1 MDHEN, CDR2 SYDVKM. Trimming shortened V by 2 bases and J by 0 bases, and 10 bases separated the two germline ends. CDR3 bases: TGTGCCAGCAGTTTAGTCGGCAGGTCTAACTATGGCTACACCTTC. Protein: CASSLVGRSNYGYTF.

V gene TRBV2 combines with J gene TRBJ2-5; the match to TRBD1 covers 7 bases. The CDR3 loop spans 15 amino acids. The V gene's germline CDR1 is SNHLY and CDR2 FYNNEI. The junction had 9 bases not matched to a gene; V was cut back by 3 bases and J by 5 bases. The CDR3 nucleotides read TGTGCCAGCAGTGATGGGACAGTCCTTAGGGAGACCCAGTACTTC. Its translation: CASSDGTVLRETQYF.

The CDR3 DNA is TGTGCCAGCAGCCCAGGGGTCGGAGAGACCCAGTACTTC. Translating it yields CASSPGVGETQYF. The V gene is TRBV11-3, the J gene TRBJ2-5; TRBD1 might be the D (6 bases). Germline V gene sequence: CDR1 SGHNT, CDR2 YENEEA. With 5 bases removed from V and 4 bases from J, the gap between germline ends came to 11 bases. This CDR3 comprises 13 residues. Complete variable domain (other parts from reference TRBV11-3 and TRBJ2-5): EAGVVQSPRYKIIEKKQPVAFWCNPISGHNTLYWYLQNLGQGPELLIRYENEEAVDDSQLPKDRFSAERLKGVDSTLKIQPAELGDSAVYLCASSPGVGETQYFGPGTRLLVL.